This T cell receptor (beta chain) comes out of a study of cytomegalovirus exposure and HLA in healthy donors (dated by TCRdb to about 2017). For the study in its entirety: According to an earlier analysis of a few hundred of the donors, some 180 million T cells yielded roughly 110 million unique TCR beta sequences and about 300 Gb of sequence data. Approximately 300 gigabases of sequencing data and 80 million or so unique TCR sequences were included in an early release covering under 650 HLA-typed donors. Among the 398 genotyped donors, roughly 80% belonged to the genetic ancestry cluster associated with self-reported Caucasian donors. The aim of the study was to test whether cataloging public T cell receptors could identify signatures of past pathogen exposure. The study profiled the T cell repertoires of 500 to 800 subjects by immunosequencing and related them to cytomegalovirus serostatus. In addition to the first cohort of approximately 650 subjects, a separate validation cohort of 130 or so different subjects was used. The study combined high-throughput TCR immunosequencing, statistical association of individual TCRs with disease status, and machine learning to predict cytomegalovirus infection status. To study patterns of TCR occurrence, a later analysis re-analyzed previously published TCR beta repertoires from 666 donors and added high-resolution HLA genotyping. Rather than using new phenotypic data, the later analysis identified candidate immune exposures from TCR beta sequences and from how often those sequences occurred across donors. In an earlier analysis of more than 550 of the donors, high-throughput TCR beta sequencing was used to judge whether each TCR beta V gene segment behaved as functional or pseudogenic. Donor age, sex, ethnicity and CMV serostatus were compiled together with the repertoire data. In a later genetic analysis, genome-wide SNP genotypes for about 65% of the 666 donors were used, and that subset was treated as a discovery cohort. Every repertoire in the discovery cohort had been generated on one and the same sequencing platform. Class I and class II HLA loci were covered by the typing at four-digit resolution. Typing coverage differed by locus: A, B, C, DRB1 and DQB1 were typed in about 620-630 donors, DQA1 in roughly 510, DPA1 in around 610, and DPB1 in 450 to 490. Four to six DR-DQ haplotypes were handled as single units for association and clustering, since linkage in the cohort was strong. Among approximately 370 genotyped donors of the cohort, an average of roughly 230,000 unique TCR beta nucleotide sequences was sequenced per donor, of which approximately 18% were non-productive.

The cohort consisted of hundreds of healthy bone marrow donors. All cohort members were sampled while nominally healthy, although unrecorded immune exposures were likely present. The donor was CMV seropositive and was included in the group of 250 to 300 seropositive cohort members. Every donor gave a peripheral blood sample, and the peripheral blood mononuclear cells from that sample were used for TCR beta sequencing. The Qiagen DNeasy Blood Extraction Kit was used to extract genomic DNA from the blood cell samples. The method was the immunoSEQ multiplex PCR assay. For the multiplex PCR, a mixture combining 60 forward primers for TCR Vbeta segments and 13 reverse primers for TCR Jbeta segments was used. Amplification of the CDR3 region of rearranged TCR beta genes was performed with a multiplex PCR assay on genomic DNA. On the Illumina HiSeq System, the amplified TCR beta libraries were sequenced as 87-base-pair reads. In the source study's methods: A later analysis tallied approximately 87 million unique TCR beta chains across the 666 repertoires, and approximately 12 million of those chains were shared by two or more donors. Raw reads were error-corrected and collapsed into unique sequences with a nearest-neighbor algorithm that merged closely related sequences to remove PCR and sequencing errors. V, D and J gene segments were assigned by aligning CDR3 sequences to IMGT reference sequences. For a sequence to be retained, at least a six-nucleotide match to both a V gene segment and a J gene segment was required. A rearrangement was called productive if the CDR3 had no stop codons and remained in frame with V and J, and every other rearrangement was called non-productive. CDR3 was defined by IMGT convention, running from the second conserved V-encoded cysteine to the conserved J-encoded phenylalanine. Sequences without an unambiguous match to a single V gene segment were excluded from the earlier analysis of 450 to 750 of the donors. An earlier analysis of a few hundred of the donors classified V segments as functional when productive rearrangements were above 56.7% and as segregating when the standard deviation between donors was above 5%. To diagnose cytomegalovirus status from the catalog of TCR beta chain sequences, a statistical classification framework was built. V and J gene assignment, in a later analysis, came from comparing TCR nucleotide sequences with IMGT/GENE-DB human TR gene sequences. Using the TCRdist pipeline, a later analysis assigned CDR3 sequences along with most-parsimonious VDJ recombination scenarios. In a later analysis, every TCR beta chain was defined by the combination of its CDR3 amino acid sequence and its V-gene family, and reads without a unique V-gene family were dropped. As a way to deal with suspected cross-contamination and a sequencing artifact, a later analysis dropped hundreds of nucleotide sequences that were highly shared and had low generation probability. In a later analysis, a clonal expansion index was calculated for each public chain from normalized within-repertoire ranks of inferred template counts. In a later analysis, generation probabilities were computed using a VDJ recombination model fitted to out-of-frame rearrangements, and the results were checked against IGoR. Hypergeometric tests were used in a later analysis to score TCR-TCR, TCR-HLA and TCR-CMV co-occurrence, with a repertoire-size bias correction applied to the TCR pairs. A later analysis estimated false discovery rates by permuting HLA or CMV assignments 20 times. In a later analysis, co-occurring TCRs were grouped with DBSCAN, and TCRdist sequence similarity was added when clustering was performed within HLA-allele-positive subsets. Co-occurrence clustering excluded repertoires with fewer than 30,000 or more than 120,000 public chains, plus five with anomalous nucleotide sharing. TCRdb stores this immuneACCESS table with in-frame sequences only. Part of the clones is absent; in the studies checked, under half of the shortfall reflects unresolved V genes, and no reason is known for the rest. V and J calls and clone size are copied from that table; D and trimming were computed from the DNA. Within this sample are about 160,000 clones, with approximately 78% of them counted one time only. The ten largest make up 6% to 9% of the sample.

As to this clone: The clone's antigen remains unknown. Base qualities are not provided; no much larger clone lies one nucleotide away.

What the authors observed across the whole study: Some IMGT-functional V segments, including TRBV6-2 and TRBV6-3, could not be distinguished by the 87-base-pair reads and were therefore excluded. Several of the top co-occurrence clusters appeared to be linked to parvovirus B19, influenza, CMV and Epstein-Barr virus, according to a later analysis. An association between a missense DCLRE1C variant and V-gene and J-gene trimming of TCR beta chains was found in a later genetic analysis and replicated in an independent cohort. Because HLA typing was missing for some donors at each locus, association tests included only the typed subset. Compared with equally common non-associated chains, HLA-associated TCR beta chains in a later analysis were more clonally expanded and had lower generation probabilities. CMV serostatus was the only immune exposure information available for the cohort. Because counts were too low, around 17 rarely observed V segments, including chromosome 9 orphons, were left out of the earlier analysis of roughly 600 of the donors. The authors suggested that the approach could potentially be generalized to other disease states and immunological phenotypes. Most TCR sequences were observed very rarely across donors, whereas some public TCRs were present in many individuals. In a later analysis, most CMV-associated TCR beta chains were found to appear HLA-restricted, with HLA associations seemingly driven largely by CMV exposure. Linkage disequilibrium might explain the correlated functional status among segregating V segments, but an unknown experimental factor could not be ruled out. In vitro tests confirmed that a few of the cytomegalovirus-associated TCR beta chains recognize cytomegalovirus antigens. Broadly in line with IMGT annotations, most TCR beta V segments showed up in productive rearrangements about 87% or about 30% of the time in an earlier analysis of 587 of the donors. Only TCR beta chains were sequenced in this cohort, and the absence of alpha or paired-chain data limited detectable features. When HLA alleles, especially DR and DQ, strongly co-occurred, TCR associations were difficult to assign to individual alleles. Specific HLA alleles were associated with roughly 16,000 TCR beta sequences at a false discovery rate of 0.05 in a later analysis. A later genetic analysis reported fewer N-insertions in productive TCRs among donors in an Asian-associated ancestry cluster than the roughly 620-donor mean. The study listed 150 to 200 TCR beta chains as associated with cytomegalovirus. A later analysis found that TCR association rates varied across HLA loci, with DRB1 alleles showing the most associated TCRs and HLA-C alleles the fewest. Cytomegalovirus status was reported to be diagnosed by the classifier with high specificity and sensitivity in both the original and validation cohorts. Presence/absence analyses assumed roughly uniform sequencing depth across donors, an assumption that may not hold. A group of highly shared sequence variants was considered likely to be a technical artifact of the sequencing pipeline. A further reported finding was that TCR beta sequences accurately predicted the HLA-A and HLA-B alleles for most subjects in the first cohort.

Measured from the cysteine to the phenylalanine, the CDR3 is 14 residues long. CDR3 DNA is the only sequence kept; it has 42 bases, read in frame from the first base. CDR1 and CDR2 were assigned from the germline V gene as SGHRS and YFSETQ. Trimming takes 4 bases off V and 5 bases off J; junction bases not matched to a gene: 6. The sample was PBMCs. The rearrangement joined TRBV5-1 to TRBJ1-1; 9 of the junction bases match TRBD1. The TCR sequence derives from a woman between 25 and 40 years old in good health and CMV-seropositive. The CDR3 protein: CASSETGGRTEAFF. The sequenced DNA is TGCGCCAGCAGCGAAACAGGGGGCAGGACTGAAGCTTTCTTT.